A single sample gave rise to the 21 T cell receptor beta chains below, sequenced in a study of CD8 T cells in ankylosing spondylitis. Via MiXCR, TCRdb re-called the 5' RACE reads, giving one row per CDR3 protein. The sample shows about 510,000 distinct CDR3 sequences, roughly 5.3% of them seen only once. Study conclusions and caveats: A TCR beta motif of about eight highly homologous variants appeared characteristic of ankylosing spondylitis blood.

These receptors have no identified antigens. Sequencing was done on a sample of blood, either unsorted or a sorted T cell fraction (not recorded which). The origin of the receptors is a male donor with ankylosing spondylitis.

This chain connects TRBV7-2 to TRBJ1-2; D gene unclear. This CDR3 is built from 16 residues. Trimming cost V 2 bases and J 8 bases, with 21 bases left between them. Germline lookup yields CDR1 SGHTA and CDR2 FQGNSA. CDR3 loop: CASSLTGTAGDFGYTF. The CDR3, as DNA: TGTGCCAGCAGCTTAACGGGAACCGCAGGAGATTTCGGCTACACCTTC.

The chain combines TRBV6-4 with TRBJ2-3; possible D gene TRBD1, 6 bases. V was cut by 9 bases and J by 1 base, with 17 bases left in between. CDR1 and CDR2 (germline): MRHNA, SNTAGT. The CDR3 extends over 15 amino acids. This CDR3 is CASATRGFGTDTQYF. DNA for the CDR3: TGTGCCAGTGCTACCAGGGGTTTTGGCACAGATACGCAGTATTTT.

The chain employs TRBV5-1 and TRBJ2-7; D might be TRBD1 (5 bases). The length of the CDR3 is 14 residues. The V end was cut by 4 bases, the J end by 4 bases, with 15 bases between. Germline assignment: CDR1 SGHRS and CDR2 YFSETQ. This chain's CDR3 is CASSPPAGKYEQYF. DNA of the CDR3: TGCGCCAGCAGCCCCCCGGCAGGGAAGTACGAGCAGTACTTC.

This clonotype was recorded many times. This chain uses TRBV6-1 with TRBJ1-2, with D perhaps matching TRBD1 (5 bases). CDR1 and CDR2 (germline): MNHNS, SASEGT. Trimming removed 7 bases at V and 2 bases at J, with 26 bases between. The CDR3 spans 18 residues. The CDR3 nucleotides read TGTGCCAGCACCATGAATCGGGGCAGGAGCTACAAGAACTATGGCTACACCTTC. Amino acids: CASTMNRGRSYKNYGYTF.

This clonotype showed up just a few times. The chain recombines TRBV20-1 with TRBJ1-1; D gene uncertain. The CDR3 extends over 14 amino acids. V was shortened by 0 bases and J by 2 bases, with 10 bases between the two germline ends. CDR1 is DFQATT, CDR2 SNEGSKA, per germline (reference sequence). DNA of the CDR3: TGCAGTGCTAGAGATCCATGGGTCAACACTGAAGCTTTCTTT. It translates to CSARDPWVNTEAFF.

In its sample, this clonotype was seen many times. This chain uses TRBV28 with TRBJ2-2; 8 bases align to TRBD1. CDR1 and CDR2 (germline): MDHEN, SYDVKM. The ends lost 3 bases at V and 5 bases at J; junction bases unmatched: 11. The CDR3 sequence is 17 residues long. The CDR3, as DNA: TGTGCCAGCAGTTTTGGAGGAGACAGGGGAAAAACCGGGGAGCTGTTTTTT. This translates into CASSFGGDRGKTGELFF.

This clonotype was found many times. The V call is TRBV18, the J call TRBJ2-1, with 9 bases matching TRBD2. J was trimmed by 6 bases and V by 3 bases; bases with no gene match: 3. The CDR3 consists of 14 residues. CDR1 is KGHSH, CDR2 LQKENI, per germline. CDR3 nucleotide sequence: TGTGCCAGCTCACCCCAGCGGGAGGCCAATGAGCAGTTCTTC. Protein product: CASSPQREANEQFF.

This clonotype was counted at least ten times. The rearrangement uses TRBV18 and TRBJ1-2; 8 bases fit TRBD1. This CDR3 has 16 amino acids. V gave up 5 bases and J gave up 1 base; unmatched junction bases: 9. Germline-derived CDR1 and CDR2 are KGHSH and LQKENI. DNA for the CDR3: TGTGCCAGCTCATACACAACAGGGGGAGTTAACTATGGCTACACCTTC. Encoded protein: CASSYTTGGVNYGYTF.

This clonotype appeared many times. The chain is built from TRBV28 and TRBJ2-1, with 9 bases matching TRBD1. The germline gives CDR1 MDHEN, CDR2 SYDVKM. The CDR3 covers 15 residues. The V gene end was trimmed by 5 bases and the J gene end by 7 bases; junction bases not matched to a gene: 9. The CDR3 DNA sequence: TGTGCCAGCAGTACACCCGGGACAGGGAAAAATGAGCAGTTCTTC. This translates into CASSTPGTGKNEQFF.

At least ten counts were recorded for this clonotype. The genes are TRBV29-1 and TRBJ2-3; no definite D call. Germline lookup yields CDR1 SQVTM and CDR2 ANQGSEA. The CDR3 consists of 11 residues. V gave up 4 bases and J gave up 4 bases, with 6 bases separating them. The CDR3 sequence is CSVAAADTQYF. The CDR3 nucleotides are TGCAGCGTTGCGGCAGCAGATACGCAGTATTTT.

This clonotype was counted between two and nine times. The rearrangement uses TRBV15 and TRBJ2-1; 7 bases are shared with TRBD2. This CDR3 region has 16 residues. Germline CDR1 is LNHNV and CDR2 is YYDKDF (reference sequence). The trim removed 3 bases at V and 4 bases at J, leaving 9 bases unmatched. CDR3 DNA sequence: TGTGCCACCAGCAGGAACCGGGACTACCCTTACAATGAGCAGTTCTTC. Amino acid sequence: CATSRNRDYPYNEQFF.

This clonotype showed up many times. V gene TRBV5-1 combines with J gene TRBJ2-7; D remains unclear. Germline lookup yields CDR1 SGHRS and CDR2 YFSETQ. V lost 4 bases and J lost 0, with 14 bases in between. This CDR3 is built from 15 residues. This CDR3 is CASSAVATSSYEQYF. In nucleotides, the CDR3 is TGCGCCAGCAGCGCGGTTGCTACGAGCTCCTACGAGCAGTACTTC.

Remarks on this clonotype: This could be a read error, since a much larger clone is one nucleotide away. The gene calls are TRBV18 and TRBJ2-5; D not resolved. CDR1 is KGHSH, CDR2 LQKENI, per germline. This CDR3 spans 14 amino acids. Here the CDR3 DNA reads TGTGCCAGCTCACCCTTCGTCGGCCAAGAGGCCCAGTACTTC. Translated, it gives CASSPFVGQEAQYF.

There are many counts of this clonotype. This chain's CDR3 is CASSFRSPNSPLHF. CDR3 DNA: TGCGCCAGCAGCTTCCGCAGCCCTAATTCACCCCTCCACTTT. The rearrangement joins TRBV5-1 to TRBJ1-6; unclear D gene. The germline V gene has CDR1 SGHRS and CDR2 YFSETQ. V shed 2 bases and J shed 6 bases, with 9 bases lying between them. The CDR3 loop spans 14 amino acids.

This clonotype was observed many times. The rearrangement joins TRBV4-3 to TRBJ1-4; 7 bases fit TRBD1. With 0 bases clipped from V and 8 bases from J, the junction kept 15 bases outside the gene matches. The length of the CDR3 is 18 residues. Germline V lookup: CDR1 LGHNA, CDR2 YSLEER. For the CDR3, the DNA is TGCGCCAGCAGCCAAGAGGGCCCGTTATGGGACAGAAGAGAAAAACTGTTTTTT. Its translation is CASSQEGPLWDRREKLFF.

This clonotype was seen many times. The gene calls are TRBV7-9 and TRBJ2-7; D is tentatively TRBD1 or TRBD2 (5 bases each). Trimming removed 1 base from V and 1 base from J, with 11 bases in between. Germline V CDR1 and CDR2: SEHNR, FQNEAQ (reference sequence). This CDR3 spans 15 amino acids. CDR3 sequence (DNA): TGTGCCAGCAGCTTAGATCGGGGCACTTCCTACGAGCAGTACTTC. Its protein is CASSLDRGTSYEQYF.

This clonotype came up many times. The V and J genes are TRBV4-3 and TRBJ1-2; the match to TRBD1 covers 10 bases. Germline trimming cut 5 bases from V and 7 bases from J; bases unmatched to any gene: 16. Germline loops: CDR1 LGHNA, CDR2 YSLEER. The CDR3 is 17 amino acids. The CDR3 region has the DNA TGCGCCAGCAGCTCACGGAAGCTCCGGGACAGGGGAGGTGGCTACACCTTC. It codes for CASSSRKLRDRGGGYTF.

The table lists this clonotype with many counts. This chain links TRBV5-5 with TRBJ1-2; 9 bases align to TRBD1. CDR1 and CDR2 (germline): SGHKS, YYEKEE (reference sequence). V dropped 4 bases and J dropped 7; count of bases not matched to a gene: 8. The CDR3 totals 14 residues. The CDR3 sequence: CASSPPRTGVGYTF. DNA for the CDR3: TGTGCCAGCAGCCCGCCTCGGACAGGGGTTGGCTACACCTTC.

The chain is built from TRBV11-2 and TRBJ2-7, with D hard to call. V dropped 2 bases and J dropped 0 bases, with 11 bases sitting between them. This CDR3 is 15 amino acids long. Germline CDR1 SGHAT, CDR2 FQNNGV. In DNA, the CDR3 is TGTGCCAGCAGCTTAATGGCTACCCCCTCCTACGAGCAGTACTTC. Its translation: CASSLMATPSYEQYF.

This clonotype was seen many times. CDR3 sequence (DNA): TGCAGCGTCCCCCGGGGGACAGGGGGCAACACCGGGGAGCTGTTTTTT. This codes for CSVPRGTGGNTGELFF. The V and J genes are TRBV29-1 and TRBJ2-2; 12 nucleotides agree with TRBD1. From germline, CDR1 is SQVTM and CDR2 ANQGSEA. V lost 6 bases and J lost 2; bases outside the gene matches: 7. The CDR3 extends over 16 amino acids.

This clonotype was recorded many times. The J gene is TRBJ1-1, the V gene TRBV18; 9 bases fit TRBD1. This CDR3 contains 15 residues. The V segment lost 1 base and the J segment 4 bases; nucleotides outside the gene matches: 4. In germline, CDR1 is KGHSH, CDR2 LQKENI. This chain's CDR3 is CASSPRGQGFTEAFF. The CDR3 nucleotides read TGTGCCAGCTCACCACGAGGACAGGGGTTCACTGAAGCTTTCTTT.